Listed below are T cell receptor beta chains from one sample, sequenced in a study of T cells in Graves' hyperthyroidism and ophthalmopathy. TCRdb fed the multiplex PCR reads into MiXCR, producing one record per CDR3 protein. The data hold some 800,000 distinct CDR3 sequences, with around 39% observed a single time. Sequencing was done on a sample of blood. The source of these receptors is a man between 18 and 29 years old with Graves' hyperthyroidism. CDR3s include the opening cysteine and the closing phenylalanine or tryptophan. D genes are given only for firm matches. A clone size is listed for some rows: how often the clone was seen (once, few, many), or a class if it is expanded.

v_call,d_call,clone_size,cdr3_aa
TRBV15,-,-,CATSRDLGKETQYF
TRBV5-1,TRBD1,few,CASSSQGDSSGEQYF
TRBV2,-,few,CASSEKAVHQETQYF
TRBV9,-,many,CASSVAQNEKLFF
TRBV7-9,TRBD1,few,CASSFETGYSEQYF
TRBV12-3/TRBV12-4,-,-,CASRGRGVDGYTF
TRBV20-1,TRBD1,few,CSARDLWTGDYEQYF
TRBV15,-,-,CATSRVSAGELFF
TRBV20-1,-,few,CSARAPGRPGNTIYF
TRBV7-2,-,many,CASSLDGQGSGNTIYF
TRBV29-1,-,many,CSVGGKGNYEQYF
TRBV7-3,TRBD1,few,CASSSPTGHGELFF
TRBV29-1,-,many,CSVAGTSSGNTIYF
TRBV5-6,-,many,CASSLGAGRYSPLHF
TRBV2,-,-,CAIREGHESYGYTF
TRBV2,-,many,CASRSQASNQPQHF
TRBV11-2,-,many,CASSLTTSGNTIYF
TRBV7-2,-,few,CASSQEGGAGETQYF
TRBV7-8,-,many,CASSSPSRTYEQYF
TRBV30,-,-,CAWSADPYYEQYF
TRBV19,TRBD1,many,CASILRDRGRLIF
TRBV7-2,-,-,CASSLEAGQELVGANVLTF
TRBV5-6,-,-,CASSLNQLYGYTF
TRBV9,-,few,CASSVDNGPTYEQYF
TRBV9,-,-,CASSVGGVSLNQETQYF
TRBV7-3,TRBD1,-,CASSHVTGTNYGYTF
TRBV4-1,-,-,CASSADPSYEQYF
TRBV11-2,-,few,CASRWDTYSYEQYF
TRBV5-6,-,many,CASSSDLNTEAFF
TRBV29-1,-,many,CSDRSTEAFF
TRBV5-6,-,many,CASSLGGVTEAFF
TRBV6-5,TRBD2,-,CASSYTQTSSGEQYF
TRBV24-1,TRBD1,many,CATSDTGEETQYF
TRBV6-1,TRBD1,-,CASSKDRGRNTEAFF
TRBV20-1,-,many,CSAEGRRGTEAFF
TRBV9,TRBD1,-,CASRVSGTGFEQYF
TRBV9,TRBD1,-,CASSPSTGVNQPQHF
TRBV7-9,-,many,CASSLEGHLEAFF
TRBV5-1,-,few,CASSLDTVFNEKLFF
TRBV7-9,TRBD2,-,CASSASGGGGETQYF
TRBV20-1,-,few,CSARDGPARYGYTF
TRBV7-9,-,many,CASTLGGGETQYF
TRBV7-9,TRBD2,many,CASSLGTSASATEQYF
TRBV9,-,many,CASSVGRGNTEAFF
TRBV2,-,-,CATAGSSGNTIYF
TRBV29-1,-,-,CSVMEGPQETQYF
TRBV7-6,TRBD1,-,CASDNRGSRETQYF
TRBV12-5,TRBD1,few,CASGWDRGNQPQHF